This T cell receptor beta chain was identified in a study of control samples from healthy donors and cancer patients. Profiled with immunoSEQ multiplex PCR; TCRdb holds only in-frame clones, not every one. The table lists 100,000 or so clones, approximately 84% of them singletons. Sequences were obtained from blood. The sequence was collected from a woman in her 50s in good health.

The CDR3 DNA is TGCGCCAGCAGCCAGGGGGTTCGGGAGACCGGGGAGCTGTTTTTT. This sequence encodes CASSQGVRETGELFF. The chain has TRBV4-1 and TRBJ2-2; a possible D gene is TRBD2 (6 bases). The V end was cut by 3 bases, the J end by 5 bases, with 13 bases between. Germline V gives CDR1 MGHRA, CDR2 YSYEKL. The CDR3 has 15 amino acids.